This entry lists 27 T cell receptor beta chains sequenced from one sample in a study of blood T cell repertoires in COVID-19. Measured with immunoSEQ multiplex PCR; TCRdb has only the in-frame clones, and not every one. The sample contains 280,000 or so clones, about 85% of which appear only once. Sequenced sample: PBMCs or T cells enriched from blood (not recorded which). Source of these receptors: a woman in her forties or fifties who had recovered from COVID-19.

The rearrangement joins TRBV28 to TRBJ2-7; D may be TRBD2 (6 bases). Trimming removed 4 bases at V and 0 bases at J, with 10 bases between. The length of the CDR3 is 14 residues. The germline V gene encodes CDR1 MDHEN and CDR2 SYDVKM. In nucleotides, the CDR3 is TGTGCCAGCAGTTCCTCTAGCGCCTCCTACGAGCAGTACTTC. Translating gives CASSSSSASYEQYF. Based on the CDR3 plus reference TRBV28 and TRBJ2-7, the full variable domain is DVKVTQSSRYLVKRTGEKVFLECVQDMDHENMFWYRQDPGLGLRLIYFSYDVKMKEKGDIPEGYSVSREKKERFSLILESASTNQTSMYLCASSSSSASYEQYFGPGTRLTVT.

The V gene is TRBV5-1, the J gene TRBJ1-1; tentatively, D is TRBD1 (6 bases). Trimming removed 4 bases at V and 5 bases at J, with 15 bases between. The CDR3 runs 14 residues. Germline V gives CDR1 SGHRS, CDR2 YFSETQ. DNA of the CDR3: TGCGCCAGCAGCCCGTGGACAGTTCTTACTGAAGCTTTCTTT. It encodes CASSPWTVLTEAFF.

The CDR3 loop is CASSLQPGGTSVSYEQYF. In DNA, the CDR3 is TGTGCCAGCAGCCTCCAACCGGGCGGGACTAGCGTTTCCTACGAGCAGTACTTC. The chain joins TRBV9 to TRBJ2-7, with 10 bases identical to TRBD2. This CDR3 is 18 amino acids long. Germline loops: CDR1 SGDLS, CDR2 YYNGEE. V shed 4 bases, J shed 1 base, and the junction held 14 bases outside the gene matches.

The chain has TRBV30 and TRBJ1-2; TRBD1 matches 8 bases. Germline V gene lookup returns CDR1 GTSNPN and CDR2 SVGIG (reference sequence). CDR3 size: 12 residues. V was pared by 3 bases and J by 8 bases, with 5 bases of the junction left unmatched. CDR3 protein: CAWRVPGGGYTF. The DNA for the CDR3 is TGTGCCTGGAGGGTTCCAGGGGGCGGCTACACCTTC.

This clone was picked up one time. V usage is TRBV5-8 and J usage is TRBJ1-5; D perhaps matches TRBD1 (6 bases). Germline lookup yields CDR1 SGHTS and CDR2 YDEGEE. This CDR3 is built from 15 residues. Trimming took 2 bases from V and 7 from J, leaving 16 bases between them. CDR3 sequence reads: CASSLQGDLQQPQHF. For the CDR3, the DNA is TGTGCCAGCAGCTTACAGGGTGACCTCCAACAGCCCCAGCATTTT.

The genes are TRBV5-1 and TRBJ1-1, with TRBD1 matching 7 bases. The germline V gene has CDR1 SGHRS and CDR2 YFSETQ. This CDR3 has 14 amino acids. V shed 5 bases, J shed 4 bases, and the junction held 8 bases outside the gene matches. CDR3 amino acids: CASRVPGGGTEAFF. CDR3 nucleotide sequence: TGCGCCAGCAGAGTCCCAGGGGGTGGCACTGAAGCTTTCTTT.

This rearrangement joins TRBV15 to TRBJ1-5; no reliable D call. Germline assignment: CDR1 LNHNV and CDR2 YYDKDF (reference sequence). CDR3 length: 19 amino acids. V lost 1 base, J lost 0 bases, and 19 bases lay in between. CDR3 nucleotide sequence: TGTGCCACCAGCAGAGGGTTGATAGCGGGCTCCTATAGCAATCAGCCCCAGCATTTT. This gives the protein CATSRGLIAGSYSNQPQHF.

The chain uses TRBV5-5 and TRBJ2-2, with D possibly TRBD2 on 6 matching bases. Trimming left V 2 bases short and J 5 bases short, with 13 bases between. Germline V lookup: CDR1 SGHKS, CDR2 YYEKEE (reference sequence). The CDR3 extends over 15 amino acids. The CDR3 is CASSLVQEGTGELFF. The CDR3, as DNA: TGTGCCAGCAGCTTAGTGCAGGAGGGAACCGGGGAGCTGTTTTTT.

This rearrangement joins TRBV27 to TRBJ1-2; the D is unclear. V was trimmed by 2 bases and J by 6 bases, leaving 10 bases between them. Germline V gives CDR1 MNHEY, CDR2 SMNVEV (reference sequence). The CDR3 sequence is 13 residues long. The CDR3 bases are TGTGCCAGCAGTTTAAATGGCCATCATGGCTACACCTTC. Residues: CASSLNGHHGYTF.

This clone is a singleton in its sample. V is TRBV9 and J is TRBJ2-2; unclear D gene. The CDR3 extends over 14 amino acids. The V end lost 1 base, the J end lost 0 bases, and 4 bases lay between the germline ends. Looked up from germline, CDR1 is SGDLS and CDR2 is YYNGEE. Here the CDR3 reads CASSVTTNTGELFF. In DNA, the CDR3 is TGTGCCAGCAGCGTAACAACGAACACCGGGGAGCTGTTTTTT.

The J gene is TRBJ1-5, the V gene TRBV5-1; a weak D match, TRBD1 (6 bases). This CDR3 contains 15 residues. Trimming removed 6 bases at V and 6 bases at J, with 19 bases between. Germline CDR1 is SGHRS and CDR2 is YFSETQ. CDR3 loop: CASTWATGPGQPQHF. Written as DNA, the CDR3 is TGCGCCAGCACGTGGGCCACAGGGCCGGGTCAGCCCCAGCATTTT.

CDR3 sequence (DNA): TGTGCCAGCTCACCATCCCGGGGGGGCGACTACGAGCAGTACTTC. It yields the protein CASSPSRGGDYEQYF. The V and J genes are TRBV18 and TRBJ2-7, with 8 bases aligning to TRBD2. This CDR3 spans 15 amino acids. Germline V gene data show CDR1 as KGHSH and CDR2 as LQKENI. V trimming: 2 bases; J trimming: 3 bases; junction bases outside the gene matches: 6.

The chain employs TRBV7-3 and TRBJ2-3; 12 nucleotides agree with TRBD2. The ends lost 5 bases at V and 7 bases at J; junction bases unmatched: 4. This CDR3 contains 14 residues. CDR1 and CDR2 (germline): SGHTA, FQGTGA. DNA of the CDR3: TGTGCCAGCAGCCCCACTAGCGGGGGGCATACGCAGTATTTT. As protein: CASSPTSGGHTQYF. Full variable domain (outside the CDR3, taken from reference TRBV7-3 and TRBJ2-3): GAGVSQTPSNKVTEKGKYVELRCDPISGHTALYWYRQSLGQGPEFLIYFQGTGAADDSGLPNDRFFAVRPEGSVSTLKIQRTERGDSAVYLCASSPTSGGHTQYFGPGTRLTVL.

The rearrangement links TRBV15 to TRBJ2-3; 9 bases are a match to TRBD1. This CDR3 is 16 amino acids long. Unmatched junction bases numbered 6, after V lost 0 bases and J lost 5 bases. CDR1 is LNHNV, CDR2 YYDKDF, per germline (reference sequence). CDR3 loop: CATSRDLGQGRDTQYF. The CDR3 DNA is TGTGCCACCAGCAGAGATCTGGGACAGGGACGAGATACGCAGTATTTT.

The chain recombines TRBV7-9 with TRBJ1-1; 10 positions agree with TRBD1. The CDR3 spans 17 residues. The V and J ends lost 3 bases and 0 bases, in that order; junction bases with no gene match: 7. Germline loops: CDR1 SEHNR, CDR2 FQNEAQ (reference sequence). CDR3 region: CASSFLRTGGLNTEAFF. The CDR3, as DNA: TGTGCCAGCAGCTTTCTCAGGACAGGGGGGCTGAACACTGAAGCTTTCTTT.

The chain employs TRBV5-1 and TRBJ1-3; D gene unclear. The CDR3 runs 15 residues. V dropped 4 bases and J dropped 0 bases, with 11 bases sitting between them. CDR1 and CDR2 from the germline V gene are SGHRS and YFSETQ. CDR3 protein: CASSLRSSSGNTIYF. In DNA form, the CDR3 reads TGCGCCAGCAGCCTACGGAGTTCCTCTGGAAACACCATATATTTT.

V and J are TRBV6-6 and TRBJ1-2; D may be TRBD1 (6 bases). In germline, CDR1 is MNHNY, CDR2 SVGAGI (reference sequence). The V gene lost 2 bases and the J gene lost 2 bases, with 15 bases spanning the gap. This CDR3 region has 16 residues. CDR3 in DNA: TGTGCCAGCAGTTACCTACCGACAGGTCCCAACTATGGCTACACCTTC. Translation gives CASSYLPTGPNYGYTF.

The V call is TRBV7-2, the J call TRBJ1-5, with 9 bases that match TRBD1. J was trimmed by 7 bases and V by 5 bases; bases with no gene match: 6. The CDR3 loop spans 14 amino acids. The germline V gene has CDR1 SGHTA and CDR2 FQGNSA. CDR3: CASSTRQGEQPQHF. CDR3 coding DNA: TGTGCCAGCAGCACCCGACAGGGGGAGCAGCCCCAGCATTTT.

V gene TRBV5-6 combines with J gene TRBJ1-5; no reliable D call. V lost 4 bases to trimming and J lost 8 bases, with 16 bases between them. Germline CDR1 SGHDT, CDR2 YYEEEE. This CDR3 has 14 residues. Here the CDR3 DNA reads TGTGCCAGCAGCCGGAGGAACACCTGGGAGCCCCAGCATTTT. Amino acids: CASSRRNTWEPQHF.

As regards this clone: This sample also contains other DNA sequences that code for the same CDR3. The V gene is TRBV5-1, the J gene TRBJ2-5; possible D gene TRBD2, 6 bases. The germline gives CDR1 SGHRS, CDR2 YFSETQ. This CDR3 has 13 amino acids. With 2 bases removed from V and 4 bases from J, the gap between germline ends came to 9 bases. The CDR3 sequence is CASSLAGSETQYF. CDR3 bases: TGCGCCAGCAGCTTAGCGGGTTCAGAGACCCAGTACTTC.

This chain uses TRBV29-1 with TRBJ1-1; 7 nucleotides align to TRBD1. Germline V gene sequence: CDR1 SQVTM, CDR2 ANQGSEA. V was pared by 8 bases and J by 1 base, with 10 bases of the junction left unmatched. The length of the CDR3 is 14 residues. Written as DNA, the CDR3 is TGCAGCTCCCACCGAGGGGGCGGGAACACTGAAGCTTTCTTT. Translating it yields CSSHRGGGNTEAFF.

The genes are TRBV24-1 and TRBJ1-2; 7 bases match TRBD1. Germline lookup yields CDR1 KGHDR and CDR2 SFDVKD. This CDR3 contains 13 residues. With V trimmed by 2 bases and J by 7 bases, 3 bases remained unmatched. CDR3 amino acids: CATSDSRGTGYTF. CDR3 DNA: TGTGCCACCAGTGATTCCAGGGGGACTGGCTACACCTTC.

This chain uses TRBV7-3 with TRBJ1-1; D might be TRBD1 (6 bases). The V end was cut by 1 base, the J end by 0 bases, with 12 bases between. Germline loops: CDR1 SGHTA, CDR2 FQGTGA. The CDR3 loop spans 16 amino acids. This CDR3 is CASSLMKQGMNTEAFF. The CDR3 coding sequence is TGTGCCAGCAGCTTAATGAAACAGGGAATGAACACTGAAGCTTTCTTT.

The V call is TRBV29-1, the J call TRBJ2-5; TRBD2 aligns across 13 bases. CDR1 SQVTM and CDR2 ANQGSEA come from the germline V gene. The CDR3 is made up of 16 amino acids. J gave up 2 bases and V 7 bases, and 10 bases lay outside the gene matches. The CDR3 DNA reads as TGCAGCGCTGATCCCTGGACTAGCGGGAGACAAGAGACCCAGTACTTC. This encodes CSADPWTSGRQETQYF. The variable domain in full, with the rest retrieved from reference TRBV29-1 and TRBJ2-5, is SAVISQKPSRDICQRGTSLTIQCQVDSQVTMMFWYRQQPGQSLTLIATANQGSEATYESGFVIDKFPISRPNLTFSTLTVSNMSPEDSSIYLCSADPWTSGRQETQYFGPGTRLLVL.

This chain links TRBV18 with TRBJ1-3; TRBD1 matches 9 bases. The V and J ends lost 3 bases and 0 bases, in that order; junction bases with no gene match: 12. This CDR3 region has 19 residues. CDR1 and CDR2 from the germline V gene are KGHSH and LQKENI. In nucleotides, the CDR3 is TGTGCCAGCTCACCTGTTCCTGGACAGGGGCTAGGCTCTGGAAACACCATATATTTT. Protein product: CASSPVPGQGLGSGNTIYF.

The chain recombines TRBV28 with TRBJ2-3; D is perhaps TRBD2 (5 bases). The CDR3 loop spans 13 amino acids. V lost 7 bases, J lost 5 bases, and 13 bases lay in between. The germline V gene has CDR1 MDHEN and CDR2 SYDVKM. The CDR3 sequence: CASTGLLKDTQYF. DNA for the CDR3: TGTGCCAGCACTGGACTGCTCAAAGATACGCAGTATTTT.

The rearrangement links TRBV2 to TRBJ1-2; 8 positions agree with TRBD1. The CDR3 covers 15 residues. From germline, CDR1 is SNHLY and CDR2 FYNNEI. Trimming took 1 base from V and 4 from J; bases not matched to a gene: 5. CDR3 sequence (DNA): TGTGCCAGCAGTGAAGTTCAGGGGGCGACCTATGGCTACACCTTC. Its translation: CASSEVQGATYGYTF. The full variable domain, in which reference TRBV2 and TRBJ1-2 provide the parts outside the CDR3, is EPEVTQTPSHQVTQMGQEVILRCVPISNHLYFYWYRQILGQKVEFLVSFYNNEISEKSEIFDDQFSVERPDGSNFTLKIRSTKLEDSAMYFCASSEVQGATYGYTFGSGTRLTVV.